What follows are 30 T cell receptor beta chains derived from one specimen sequenced in a study of T cell responses to AZD1222 COVID-19 vaccine. Generated by immunoSEQ multiplex PCR, the TCRdb table keeps only in-frame clones and is missing some. The table lists around 200,000 clones, 85% to 90% of them singletons. Sequencing was performed on peripheral blood, taken on day 0 of AZD1222 vaccination. All receptors derive from an adult in good health.

The V gene is TRBV24-1, the J gene TRBJ1-2; D ambiguous. The CDR3 runs 14 residues. Germline values: CDR1 KGHDR, CDR2 SFDVKD. V was cut by 3 bases and J by 0 bases, with 7 bases left in between. CDR3: CATSDVGANYGYTF. CDR3 in DNA: TGTGCCACCAGTGATGTGGGAGCTAACTATGGCTACACCTTC.

The chain joins TRBV6-5 to TRBJ1-2; D remains unclear. V lost 6 bases and J lost 2, with 10 bases in between. Germline CDR1 is MNHEY and CDR2 is SVGAGI. The CDR3 consists of 13 residues. For the CDR3, the DNA is TGTGCCAGCAGACCAATTAAAAACTATGGCTACACCTTC. Protein: CASRPIKNYGYTF.

J is TRBJ2-5 and V is TRBV11-1, with D perhaps matching TRBD2 (6 bases). Trimming left V 5 bases short and J 2 bases short, with 15 bases between. The CDR3 length is 15 residues. Germline V CDR1 and CDR2: SGHAT, FQDESV (reference sequence). The CDR3 bases are TGTGCCAGCAGCCCCCATAGCGGAACACAAGAGACCCAGTACTTC. It is translated as CASSPHSGTQETQYF.

The chain couples TRBV18 to TRBJ1-5; D gene unclear. The CDR3 loop spans 14 amino acids. V shed 2 bases and J shed 0 bases, with 5 bases lying between them. Germline V CDR1 and CDR2: KGHSH, LQKENI. CDR3 bases: TGTGCCAGCTCACCAGGGAATAGCAATCAGCCCCAGCATTTT. Translating gives CASSPGNSNQPQHF.

This sequence joins TRBV28 and TRBJ1-2; weak D call: TRBD1 (5 bases). V lost 3 bases, J lost 1 base, and 15 bases lay in between. The CDR3 loop spans 16 amino acids. Germline-derived CDR1 and CDR2 are MDHEN and SYDVKM. The DNA of the CDR3 is TGTGCCAGCAGTTTTGAGGGGCGGCTTGTTAACTATGGCTACACCTTC. This gives the protein CASSFEGRLVNYGYTF.

The V gene is TRBV5-5, the J gene TRBJ1-4, with TRBD1 matching 9 bases. Germline V lookup: CDR1 SGHKS, CDR2 YYEKEE (reference sequence). The CDR3 has 15 amino acids. The V gene end was trimmed by 4 bases and the J gene end by 6 bases; junction bases not matched to a gene: 7. DNA of the CDR3: TGTGCCAGCAGCGGGTGGAGGGACAGGGATGAAAAACTGTTTTTT. Protein product: CASSGWRDRDEKLFF.

This clone was seen a few times. The genes are TRBV5-1 and TRBJ2-1, with D tentatively TRBD2 (6 bases). The CDR3 consists of 15 residues. Trimming stripped 4 bases from V and 3 bases from J, with 14 bases between. Looked up from germline, CDR1 is SGHRS and CDR2 is YFSETQ. CDR3 in amino acids: CASSLGGLNYNEQFF. The CDR3, as DNA: TGCGCCAGCAGCCTTGGGGGGTTAAACTACAATGAGCAGTTCTTC.

CDR3 residues: CASSPPGGRGYTF. In nucleotides, the CDR3 is TGTGCCAGCAGTCCGCCAGGGGGACGGGGCTACACCTTC. The chain links TRBV27 to TRBJ1-2, with TRBD1 matching over 7 bases. Germline CDR1 MNHEY, CDR2 SMNVEV (reference sequence). The V and J ends lost 5 bases and 8 bases, in that order; junction bases with no gene match: 8. This CDR3 comprises 13 residues.

The V gene is TRBV27, the J gene TRBJ1-6; maybe TRBD1 (6 bases). CDR1 is MNHEY, CDR2 SMNVEV, per germline (reference sequence). Trimming took 6 bases from V and 9 from J, leaving 15 bases between them. There are 14 residues in the CDR3. CDR3 loop: CASRVGTSFSPLHF. Here the CDR3 DNA reads TGTGCCAGCAGGGTCGGGACATCTTTTTCACCCCTCCACTTT.

The chain recombines TRBV11-2 with TRBJ2-7; TRBD2 might be the D (7 bases). CDR1 SGHAT and CDR2 FQNNGV come from the germline V gene. The CDR3 has 18 amino acids. Trimming took off 8 bases at V and 5 bases at J, with 31 bases between the two ends. CDR3 DNA: TGTGCCAGCTACTACTACATGTGGGGGGGGCGCCCCGGGGACGAGCAGTACTTC. Protein sequence: CASYYYMWGGRPGDEQYF.

The gene calls are TRBV30 and TRBJ1-6; no clear D. Germline CDR1 is GTSNPN and CDR2 is SVGIG (reference sequence). The CDR3 has 13 amino acids. This CDR3 is CVLRGSYNSPLHF. The DNA of the CDR3 is TGTGTCCTTCGGGGATCCTATAATTCACCCCTCCACTTT.

This chain connects TRBV6-5 to TRBJ1-1, with 8 bases aligning to TRBD1. Germline lookup yields CDR1 MNHEY and CDR2 SVGAGI. The CDR3 loop spans 13 amino acids. Trimming took 5 bases from V and 13 from J; bases not matched to a gene: 12. The CDR3 region has the DNA TGTGCCAGCAGTCCTAATACTCAGGGGGCTGGTTTCTTT. As protein: CASSPNTQGAGFF.

The chain combines TRBV30 with TRBJ2-7; 12 positions match TRBD1. There are 14 residues in the CDR3. V was clipped by 4 bases and J by 7 bases; unmatched bases: 8. Germline V gene lookup returns CDR1 GTSNPN and CDR2 SVGIG (reference sequence). The CDR3 coding sequence is TGTGCCTGGACCCTGGGACAGGGGGCCGGGGAGCAGTACTTC. Translated, it gives CAWTLGQGAGEQYF.

The rearrangement uses TRBV6-5 and TRBJ1-2; D remains unclear. Germline loops: CDR1 MNHEY, CDR2 SVGAGI. The V end was cut by 0 bases, the J end by 7 bases, with 9 bases between. The CDR3 totals 13 residues. The CDR3 nucleotides are TGTGCCAGCAGTTACTCCTCCCCGGGTGGCTACACCTTC. It codes for CASSYSSPGGYTF.

The chain links TRBV11-2 to TRBJ2-3; 12 bases agree with TRBD2. The length of the CDR3 is 16 residues. The V and J ends lost 2 bases and 4 bases, in that order; junction bases with no gene match: 4. Germline CDR1 reads SGHAT; CDR2 reads FQNNGV. The CDR3 DNA reads as TGTGCCAGCAGCTTAATCCGACTAGCGGGGGCAGATACGCAGTATTTT. It yields the protein CASSLIRLAGADTQYF.

This chain joins TRBV5-6 and TRBJ2-7, with a tentative D call TRBD2 (5 bases). V dropped 4 bases and J dropped 7 bases, with 21 bases sitting between them. This CDR3 contains 15 residues. The germline gives CDR1 SGHDT, CDR2 YYEEEE. CDR3 DNA sequence: TGTGCCAGCAGCCGCTATGGGGAGCCCTCGGGAGAGCAGTACTTC. Residues: CASSRYGEPSGEQYF.

The chain uses TRBV9 and TRBJ2-5; D assignment may be TRBD1 or TRBD2 (6 bases each). The length of the CDR3 is 15 residues. The germline V gene encodes CDR1 SGDLS and CDR2 YYNGEE. Trimming left V 4 bases short and J 3 bases short, with 16 bases between. The CDR3 DNA is TGTGCCAGCAGCAGCTCCCCGGGGGCCAAAGAGACCCAGTACTTC. It codes for CASSSSPGAKETQYF.

The chain combines TRBV9 with TRBJ2-5; tentatively, D is TRBD1 or TRBD2 (5 bases each). The CDR3 contains 14 residues. Germline values: CDR1 SGDLS, CDR2 YYNGEE. The germline V and J ends were trimmed by 3 bases and 2 bases, with 11 bases remaining between them. CDR3 bases: TGTGCCAGCAGCGCTGGGGGACGGCAAGAGACCCAGTACTTC. This codes for CASSAGGRQETQYF.

This clone has only a few counts. This chain uses TRBV6-5 with TRBJ2-7; TRBD1 might be the D (6 bases). The germline V gene has CDR1 MNHEY and CDR2 SVGAGI. This CDR3 spans 14 amino acids. Trimming shortened V by 8 bases and J by 0 bases, and 14 bases separated the two germline ends. CDR3 sequence (DNA): TGTGCCAGCGGGGTGAGGGGGACCTCCTACGAGCAGTACTTC. Residues: CASGVRGTSYEQYF.

This rearrangement joins TRBV5-1 to TRBJ2-3; 7 nucleotides match TRBD1. From germline, CDR1 is SGHRS and CDR2 YFSETQ. The CDR3 consists of 14 residues. Unmatched junction bases numbered 5, after V lost 2 bases and J lost 5 bases. The CDR3 here is CASSLTGVEDTQYF. The CDR3 DNA reads as TGCGCCAGCAGCTTAACAGGGGTAGAAGATACGCAGTATTTT.

This clone was observed a few times. The V call is TRBV18, the J call TRBJ2-2; 7 bases fit TRBD1. V gave up 5 bases and J gave up 7 bases; unmatched junction bases: 4. The germline V gene encodes CDR1 KGHSH and CDR2 LQKENI. This CDR3 has 13 residues. The CDR3 nucleotides read TGTGCCAGCTCATCACAGGGGAACGGGGAGCTGTTTTTT. This encodes CASSSQGNGELFF.

Only a few counts were recorded for this clone. Other DNA sequences within the sample encode an identical CDR3. This chain links TRBV30 with TRBJ1-5; D remains unclear. This CDR3 spans 12 amino acids. V lost 2 bases and J 2 bases, leaving 4 bases between the germline ends. The germline gives CDR1 GTSNPN, CDR2 SVGIG (reference sequence). As DNA, the CDR3 is TGTGCCTGGAGTCAGGGCAATCAGCCCCAGCATTTT. It encodes CAWSQGNQPQHF.

This sequence joins TRBV6-5 and TRBJ2-3; D is ambiguous. This CDR3 is 16 amino acids long. V lost 4 bases and J lost 4, with 18 bases in between. Germline values: CDR1 MNHEY, CDR2 SVGAGI. The CDR3 sequence: CASSSRAVQRADTQYF. The CDR3 nucleotides read TGTGCCAGCAGTTCTCGGGCGGTCCAAAGGGCAGATACGCAGTATTTT.

The rearrangement joins TRBV11-3 to TRBJ2-5; D call uncertain. The CDR3 is 15 amino acids. V was trimmed by 3 bases and J by 0 bases, leaving 11 bases between them. Germline V gene data show CDR1 as SGHNT and CDR2 as YENEEA. The CDR3 bases are TGTGCCAGCAGCTTGGGTCAGAAGTACCAAGAGACCCAGTACTTC. The encoded protein is CASSLGQKYQETQYF.

V gene TRBV7-9 combines with J gene TRBJ2-3, with 10 bases fitting TRBD2. The germline CDR1 and CDR2 sequences are SEHNR and FQNEAQ (reference sequence). V trimming: 5 bases; J trimming: 8 bases; junction bases outside the gene matches: 13. CDR3 length equals 16 residues. Written as DNA, the CDR3 is TGTGCCAGCAGCCCCCGATCGGGACTAGCGATTGCTACGCAGTATTTT. It codes for CASSPRSGLAIATQYF.

A single count supports this clone. This chain joins TRBV28 and TRBJ2-1, with D possibly called TRBD1 or TRBD2 (5 bases each). V was shortened by 4 bases and J by 6 bases, with 13 bases between the two germline ends. Germline V gene sequence: CDR1 MDHEN, CDR2 SYDVKM. The CDR3 consists of 14 residues. The chain's CDR3 is CASSSSGTANEQFF. Here the CDR3 DNA reads TGTGCCAGCAGTTCCTCCGGGACGGCCAATGAGCAGTTCTTC.

The gene calls are TRBV28 and TRBJ1-5; D is uncertain. Germline CDR1 is MDHEN and CDR2 is SYDVKM. Trimming stripped 2 bases from V and 2 bases from J, with 10 bases between. The CDR3 has 15 residues. The CDR3, as DNA: TGTGCCAGCAGTTTACTGGCTCTAGGCAATCAGCCCCAGCATTTT. It specifies CASSLLALGNQPQHF.

The rearrangement links TRBV7-9 to TRBJ2-7; 8 bases agree with TRBD2. Trimming cost V 4 bases and J 2 bases; bases outside gene matches: 4. The CDR3 contains 14 residues. From germline, CDR1 is SEHNR and CDR2 FQNEAQ (reference sequence). In nucleotides, the CDR3 is TGTGCCAGCAGCTCGGGACTAGGAACCTACGAGCAGTACTTC. It specifies CASSSGLGTYEQYF.

The gene calls are TRBV28 and TRBJ1-5; D is perhaps TRBD1 (5 bases). Looked up from germline, CDR1 is MDHEN and CDR2 is SYDVKM. Trimming pared 3 bases from V and 4 bases from J, leaving 13 bases between. The CDR3 consists of 15 residues. In DNA, the CDR3 is TGTGCCAGCAGTTTGCCCTCGGGGGTTAATCAGCCCCAGCATTTT. It translates to CASSLPSGVNQPQHF.

This rearrangement joins TRBV6-5 to TRBJ1-1; D is unresolved. Trimming took off 5 bases at V and 6 bases at J, with 10 bases between the two ends. The CDR3 covers 12 residues. Germline loops: CDR1 MNHEY, CDR2 SVGAGI. CDR3: CASSPSAAEAFF. The CDR3 DNA reads as TGTGCCAGCAGTCCCTCTGCGGCTGAAGCTTTCTTT.